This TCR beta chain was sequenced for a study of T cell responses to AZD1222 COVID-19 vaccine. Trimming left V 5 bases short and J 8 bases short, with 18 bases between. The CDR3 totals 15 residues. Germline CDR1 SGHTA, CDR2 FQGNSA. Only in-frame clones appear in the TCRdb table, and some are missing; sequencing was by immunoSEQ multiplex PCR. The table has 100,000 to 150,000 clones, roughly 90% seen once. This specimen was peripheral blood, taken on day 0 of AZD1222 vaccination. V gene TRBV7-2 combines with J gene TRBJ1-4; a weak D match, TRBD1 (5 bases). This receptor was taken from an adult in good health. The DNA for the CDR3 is TGTGCCAGCAGCCCCACCCAGGGATTTGGGGAAAAACTGTTTTTT. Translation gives CASSPTQGFGEKLFF.